This entry lists 26 T cell receptor beta chains sequenced from one sample in a study of CD8+CD57+ T cells in acquired aplastic anemia. CDR3 and TCR beta VDJ profiling relied on a genomic DNA template. TCRdb reanalysed the reads using MiXCR and keeps one entry per CDR3 protein. The data contain 400,000 to 500,000 distinct CDR3 sequences, around 68% of them singletons. Sequencing was performed on sorted CD4+, CD8+, or CD8+CD57+ T cells (not recorded which) from PBMCs. Receptors were obtained from a human donor in good health, serving as a control.

The sample holds many counts of this clonotype. This chain connects TRBV6-4 to TRBJ2-3, with D uncertain. CDR3 size: 13 residues. From germline, CDR1 is MRHNA and CDR2 SNTAGT. Between the trimmed V and J ends, which lost 6 bases and 1 base, there was a span of 8 bases. CDR3 sequence reads: CASSATGTDTQYF. The CDR3 DNA reads TGTGCCAGCAGCGCGACGGGCACAGATACGCAGTATTTT.

This clonotype was detected ten times or more. CDR3: CAWESPTTYEQYF. The CDR3 DNA is TGTGCCTGGGAGTCTCCGACGACCTACGAGCAGTACTTC. The V call is TRBV30, the J call TRBJ2-7, with D hard to call. This CDR3 has 13 residues. Germline CDR1 and CDR2: GTSNPN and SVGIG (reference sequence). V shed 5 bases and J shed 2 bases, with 13 bases lying between them.

The chain links TRBV7-6 to TRBJ2-6; 7 bases match TRBD2. Per germline, CDR1 SGHVS and CDR2 FNYEAQ. CDR3 size: 17 residues. The ends lost 5 bases at V and 8 bases at J; junction bases unmatched: 15. CDR3 loop: CASSMPGGDSPPNVLTF. The CDR3 DNA reads as TGTGCCAGCAGCATGCCGGGAGGAGATTCACCCCCCAACGTCCTGACTTTC.

This clonotype came up many times. V gene TRBV4-1 combines with J gene TRBJ2-7, with TRBD1 matching 10 bases. Losses at the gene ends were 5 bases for V and 3 bases for J; bases not matched to a gene: 7. The CDR3 has 15 amino acids. Germline CDR1 is MGHRA and CDR2 is YSYEKL. The CDR3 region is CASSATRDRGYEQYF. CDR3 nucleotide sequence: TGCGCCAGCAGCGCAACCCGGGACAGGGGCTACGAGCAGTACTTC.

V usage is TRBV2 and J usage is TRBJ2-7; the match to TRBD2 covers 8 bases. Unmatched junction bases numbered 8, after V lost 0 bases and J lost 4 bases. This CDR3 has 16 residues. The germline gives CDR1 SNHLY, CDR2 FYNNEI. As DNA, the CDR3 is TGTGCCAGCAGTGAAGCGGGGAGCGGGAGTGGGTACGAGCAGTACGTC. It specifies CASSEAGSGSGYEQYV.

The V gene is TRBV5-5, the J gene TRBJ2-7; D is perhaps TRBD1 (6 bases). Germline CDR1 and CDR2: SGHKS and YYEKEE (reference sequence). The V end was cut by 5 bases, the J end by 3 bases, with 15 bases between. CDR3 length: 14 amino acids. CDR3 region: CASSRQVRVYEQYF. The CDR3 DNA reads TGTGCCAGCAGTCGACAGGTCCGTGTCTACGAGCAGTACTTC.

This sequence joins TRBV5-1 and TRBJ1-6; unclear D gene. Germline loops: CDR1 SGHRS, CDR2 YFSETQ. This CDR3 region has 13 residues. The V and J ends lost 4 bases and 11 bases respectively, with 13 bases between them. The CDR3 DNA follows: TGCGCCAGCAGCCCACAACTCCAGCCACCCCTCCACTTT. Its translation is CASSPQLQPPLHF.

This clonotype has a single count. The chain recombines TRBV20-1 with TRBJ2-6, with a possible D match to TRBD2 (5 bases). With 5 bases removed from V and 2 bases from J, the gap between germline ends came to 10 bases. Germline loops: CDR1 DFQATT, CDR2 SNEGSKA (reference sequence). The CDR3 has 14 residues. CDR3 loop: CSARGAAGANVLTF. In nucleotides, the CDR3 is TGCAGTGCTCGGGGTGCTGCTGGGGCCAACGTCCTGACTTTC.

A word on this clonotype: The CDR3 ends on some other residue instead of the conserved phenylalanine or tryptophan, so this is likely a read error. The chain combines TRBV2 with TRBJ2-7, with a weak D call TRBD1 (5 bases). The assigned J gene may be wrong: the sequence end matches TRBJ1-2 better. The CDR3 is 13 amino acids. The germline V gene has CDR1 SNHLY and CDR2 FYNNEI. CDR3 in amino acids: CASTSPQDYGYTL. CDR3 DNA: TGTGCCAGCACCTCCCCACAGGACTACGGCTACACCCTC.

Points on this clonotype: A junction end diverges from the germline sequence, so it may reflect a read error. V and J are TRBV10-1 and TRBJ1-2; D is unresolved. Germline CDR1 reads WNHNN; CDR2 reads SYGVQD (reference sequence). This CDR3 has 13 residues. CDR3 amino acids: CASSDGARYDYNF. The CDR3 DNA sequence: TGCGCCAGCAGTGACGGTGCGAGGTATGACTACAACTTC.

This clonotype was recorded once. The V and J genes are TRBV5-1 and TRBJ1-2; D is undetermined. CDR3 length: 11 amino acids. V lost 4 bases and J lost 12, with 13 bases in between. Germline V gene sequence: CDR1 SGHRS, CDR2 YFSETQ. CDR3 sequence reads: CASSLRAVDTF. CDR3 nucleotide sequence: TGCGCCAGCAGCCTACGAGCAGTGGACACCTTC.

This clonotype turned up a few times. The chain joins TRBV24-1 to TRBJ2-1, with a possible D match to TRBD2 (6 bases). Germline CDR1 and CDR2: KGHDR and SFDVKD. With 8 bases removed from V and 0 bases from J, the gap between germline ends came to 10 bases. The CDR3 extends over 14 amino acids. DNA for the CDR3: TGTGCCACCAACGACGGGAGCTCCTACAATGAGCAGTTCTTC. Translated: CATNDGSSYNEQFF.

J is TRBJ2-7 and V is TRBV7-3; the D gene is possibly TRBD2 (5 bases). Per the germline V gene, CDR1 is SGHTA and CDR2 is FQGTGA. The CDR3 has 15 amino acids. V lost 2 bases and J 5 bases, leaving 16 bases between the germline ends. In nucleotides, the CDR3 is TGTGCCAGCAGCTTAGAGAGGAGCGGACCAGACGAGCAGTACTTC. Translated, it gives CASSLERSGPDEQYF.

The rearrangement uses TRBV9 and TRBJ2-7, with TRBD2 matching 8 bases. CDR3 size: 16 residues. Germline V gene lookup returns CDR1 SGDLS and CDR2 YYNGEE. V was pared by 2 bases and J by 0 bases, with 7 bases of the junction left unmatched. The CDR3 sequence is CASSVSGLGTSYEQYF. The CDR3 nucleotides read TGTGCCAGCAGCGTGTCGGGACTAGGGACCTCCTACGAGCAGTACTTC.

In the case of this clonotype: As the CDR3 is not closed by the conserved phenylalanine or tryptophan, this likely results from a read error. This chain joins TRBV19 and TRBJ2-2; D perhaps matches TRBD2 (5 bases). V was shortened by 4 bases and J by 10 bases, with 19 bases between the two germline ends. The CDR3 has 15 amino acids. From germline, CDR1 is LNHDA and CDR2 SQIVND (reference sequence). CDR3 in DNA: TGTGCCAGTAGTACCGAGGGTGCCCCCACCCAGGAGCTGTTTTTG. This sequence encodes CASSTEGAPTQELFL.

This chain connects TRBV5-8 to TRBJ2-3; D ambiguous. The CDR3 spans 14 residues. V lost 5 bases, J lost 0 bases, and 10 bases lay in between. CDR1 SGHTS and CDR2 YDEGEE come from the germline V gene. The CDR3 loop reads CASRSEESTDTQYF. CDR3 nucleotide sequence: TGTGCCAGCAGATCGGAAGAGAGCACAGATACGCAGTATTTT.

The chain carries TRBV20-1 and TRBJ2-6; 7 nucleotides line up with TRBD1. Germline lookup yields CDR1 DFQATT and CDR2 SNEGSKA (reference sequence). The CDR3 has 16 residues. V was clipped by 5 bases and J by 2 bases; unmatched bases: 9. The CDR3 is CSAPGTVRAGANVLTF. The CDR3 DNA follows: TGCAGTGCTCCCGGGACAGTTCGCGCTGGGGCCAACGTCCTGACTTTC.

This clonotype was seen just once. This rearrangement joins TRBV2 to TRBJ1-5, with D perhaps matching TRBD1 (5 bases). CDR3 length: 14 amino acids. Deletions cut 0 bases from V and 7 bases from J, with 10 bases between. Germline CDR1 SNHLY, CDR2 FYNNEI. The CDR3 reads CASSEAGERQPQHF. For the CDR3, the DNA is TGTGCCAGCAGTGAAGCAGGGGAGAGGCAGCCCCAGCATTTT.

The CDR3, as DNA: TGTGCCAGCGGATCCCCAGCGGGAGGGAAAGAGACCCAGTACTTC. This encodes CASGSPAGGKETQYF. V usage is TRBV12-3 or TRBV12-4 and J usage is TRBJ2-5, with 10 nucleotides matching TRBD2. The CDR3 sequence is 15 residues long. With 8 bases clipped from V and 3 bases from J, the junction kept 9 bases outside the gene matches.

As to this clonotype: A read error may be the cause here, since a much bigger clone is one base away. The genes are TRBV11-2 and TRBJ1-2; 9 nucleotides align to TRBD1. The length of the CDR3 is 19 residues. Germline V gene data show CDR1 as SGHAT and CDR2 as FQNNGV. CDR3 DNA sequence: TGTGCCAGCAGCTTAGTTTATTCGGGACAGGGTGGGGCTAACCATGGCTACACCTTC. Residues: CASSLVYSGQGGANHGYTF. Full variable domain (missing parts from reference TRBV11-2 and TRBJ1-2): EAGVAQSPRYKIIEKRQSVAFWCNPISGHATLYWYQQILGQGPKLLIQFQNNGVVDDSQLPKDRFSAERLKGVDSTLKIQPAKLEDSAVYLCASSLVYSGQGGANHGYTFGSGTRLTVV.

This clonotype was found many times. The genes are TRBV6-5 and TRBJ1-2; D gene uncertain. Germline V gene sequence: CDR1 MNHEY, CDR2 SVGAGI. Trimming took off 6 bases at V and 4 bases at J, with 6 bases between the two ends. The CDR3 covers 11 residues. In DNA form, the CDR3 reads TGTGCCAGCAGAGACGCCTATGGCTACACCTTC. As protein: CASRDAYGYTF.

At least ten counts were recorded for this clonotype. The chain uses TRBV7-2 and TRBJ2-1; 14 positions agree with TRBD2. Germline V gene lookup returns CDR1 SGHTA and CDR2 FQGNSA. Trimming at V came to 6 bases and at J to 4 bases, leaving 8 bases not matched to a gene. The CDR3 is 17 amino acids. The CDR3 region is CASRLTSGGASYNEQFF. CDR3 nucleotides: TGTGCCAGCAGATTGACTAGCGGGGGGGCTTCTTACAATGAGCAGTTCTTC.

V gene TRBV2 combines with J gene TRBJ1-2, with 7 bases identical to TRBD1. V dropped 8 bases and J dropped 12; count of bases not matched to a gene: 15. CDR1 SNHLY and CDR2 FYNNEI come from the germline V gene. The CDR3 spans 13 residues. The CDR3 DNA sequence: TGTGCCAGCTCCCATAGGGGGCAAATATCGGACACCTTC. Translating gives CASSHRGQISDTF.

This clonotype was detected a few times. CDR3 nucleotides: TGTGCCAGCAGTTTCGGACAGGGGTACGAGCAGTACTTC. It specifies CASSFGQGYEQYF. This chain connects TRBV12-3 or TRBV12-4 to TRBJ2-7; TRBD1 aligns across 9 bases. J was trimmed by 4 bases and V by 3 bases; bases with no gene match: 1. The CDR3 length is 13 residues.

A word on this clonotype: One junction end disagrees with the germline gene, perhaps due to a read error. This chain uses TRBV5-6 with TRBJ1-2; TRBD1 is a possible D gene (5 bases). The CDR3 runs to 16 residues. Germline V gene lookup returns CDR1 SGHDT and CDR2 YYEEEE. In nucleotides, the CDR3 is TGTGCCAGCACCTTGGGACGGAGGCGCGGGATCTATGGCTACACCTTC. Protein: CASTLGRRRGIYGYTF.

The chain carries TRBV7-9 and TRBJ2-5, with 7 positions matching TRBD1. The ends lost 1 base at V and 4 bases at J; junction bases unmatched: 6. There are 15 residues in the CDR3. Germline CDR1 SEHNR, CDR2 FQNEAQ (reference sequence). As DNA, the CDR3 is TGTGCCAGCAGCTTAGGGCGGGCAGGGGGAGAGACCCAGTACTTC. This sequence encodes CASSLGRAGGETQYF.